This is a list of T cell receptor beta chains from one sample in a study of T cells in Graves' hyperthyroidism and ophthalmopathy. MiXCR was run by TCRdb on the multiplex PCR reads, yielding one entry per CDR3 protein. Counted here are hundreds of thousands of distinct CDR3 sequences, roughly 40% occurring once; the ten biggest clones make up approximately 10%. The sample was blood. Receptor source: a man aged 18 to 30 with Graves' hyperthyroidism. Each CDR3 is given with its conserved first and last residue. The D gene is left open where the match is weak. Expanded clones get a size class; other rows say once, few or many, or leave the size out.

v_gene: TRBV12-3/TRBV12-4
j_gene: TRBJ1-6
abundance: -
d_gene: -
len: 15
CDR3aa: CASSPGGTTNSPLHF
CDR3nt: TGTGCCAGCAGTCCGGGAGGAACTACTAATTCACCCCTCCACTTT

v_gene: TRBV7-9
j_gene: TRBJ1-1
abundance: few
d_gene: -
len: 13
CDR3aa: CASSFQGLAEAFF
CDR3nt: TGTGCCAGCAGCTTTCAGGGGCTGGCTGAAGCTTTCTTT

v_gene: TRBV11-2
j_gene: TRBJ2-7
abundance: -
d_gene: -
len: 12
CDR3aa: CASSLAFSEQYF
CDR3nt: TGTGCCAGCAGCCTCGCTTTTTCGGAGCAGTACTTC

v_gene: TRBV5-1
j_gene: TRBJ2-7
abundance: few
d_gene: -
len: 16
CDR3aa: CASSLTRDISSYEQYF
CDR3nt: TGCGCCAGCAGCTTGACCCGGGACATCTCATCCTACGAGCAGTACTTC

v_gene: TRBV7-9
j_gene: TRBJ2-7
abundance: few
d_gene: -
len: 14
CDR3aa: CASSLGLGVYEQYF
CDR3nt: TGTGCCAGCAGCTTAGGTCTGGGGGTCTACGAGCAGTACTTC

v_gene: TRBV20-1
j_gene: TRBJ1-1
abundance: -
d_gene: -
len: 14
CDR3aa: CSARDEGLNTEAFF
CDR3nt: TGCAGTGCTAGAGATGAGGGTTTAAACACTGAAGCTTTCTTT

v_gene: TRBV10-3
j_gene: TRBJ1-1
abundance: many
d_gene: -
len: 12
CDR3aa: CAISDPNTEAFF
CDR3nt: TGTGCCATCAGTGACCCTAACACTGAAGCTTTCTTT

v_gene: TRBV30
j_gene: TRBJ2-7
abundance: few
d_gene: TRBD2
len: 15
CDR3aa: CAWSAGLAGSSEQYF
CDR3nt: TGTGCCTGGAGTGCCGGACTAGCGGGATCTTCCGAGCAGTACTTC

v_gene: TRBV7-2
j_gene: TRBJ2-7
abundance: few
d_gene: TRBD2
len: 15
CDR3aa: CASSLALSGRWEQYF
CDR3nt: TGTGCCAGCAGCTTAGCGCTAAGCGGGAGGTGGGAGCAGTACTTC

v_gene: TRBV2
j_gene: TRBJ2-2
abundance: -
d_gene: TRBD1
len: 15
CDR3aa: CASNLGTGSPGELFF
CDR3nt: TGTGCCAGCAACCTTGGGACAGGGTCCCCCGGGGAGCTGTTTTTT

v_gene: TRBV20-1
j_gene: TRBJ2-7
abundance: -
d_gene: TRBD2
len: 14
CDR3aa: CSARDRSGSREQYF
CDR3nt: TGCAGTGCTAGAGATCGTAGCGGGAGTCGCGAGCAGTACTTC

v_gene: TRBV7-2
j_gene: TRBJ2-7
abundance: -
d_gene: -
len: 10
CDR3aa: CASSSENTGF
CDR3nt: TGTGCCAGCAGCTCAGAAAATACAGGGTTC

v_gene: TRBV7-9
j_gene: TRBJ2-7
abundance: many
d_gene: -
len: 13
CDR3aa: CASSLVAAHEQYF
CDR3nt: TGTGCCAGCAGCTTAGTCGCCGCCCACGAGCAGTACTTC

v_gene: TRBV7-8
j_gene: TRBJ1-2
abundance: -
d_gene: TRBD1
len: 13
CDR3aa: CASSPETGSGYTF
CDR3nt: TGTGCCAGCAGCCCTGAGACAGGGAGTGGCTACACCTTC

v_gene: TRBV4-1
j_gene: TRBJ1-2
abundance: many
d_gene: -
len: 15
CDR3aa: CASSQGSGSGYGYTF
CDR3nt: TGCGCCAGCAGCCAAGGTTCAGGGAGTGGCTATGGCTACACCTTC

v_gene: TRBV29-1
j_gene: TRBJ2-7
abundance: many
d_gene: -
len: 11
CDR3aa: CSATRGQGQYF
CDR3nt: TGCAGCGCCACCCGGGGGCAGGGGCAGTACTTC

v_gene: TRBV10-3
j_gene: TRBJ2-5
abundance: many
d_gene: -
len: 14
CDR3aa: CATRGGVSIETQYF
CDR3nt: TGTGCCACCAGGGGAGGGGTTTCGATAGAGACCCAGTACTTC

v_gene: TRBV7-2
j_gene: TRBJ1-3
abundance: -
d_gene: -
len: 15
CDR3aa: CASSSLTVSGNTIYF
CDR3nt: TGTGCCAGCAGTTCCTTGACAGTATCTGGAAACACCATATATTTT

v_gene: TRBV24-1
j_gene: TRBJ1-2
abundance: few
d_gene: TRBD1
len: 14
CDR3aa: CATSDSRQGRGYTF
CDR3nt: TGTGCCACCAGTGACTCACGACAGGGACGAGGCTACACCTTC

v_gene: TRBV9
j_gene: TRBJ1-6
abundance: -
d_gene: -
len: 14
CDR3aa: CASSVSDFNSPLHF
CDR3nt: TGTGCCAGCAGCGTATCTGATTTTAATTCACCCCTCCACTTT

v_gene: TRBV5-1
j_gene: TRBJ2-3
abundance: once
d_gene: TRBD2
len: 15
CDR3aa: CASSLEGSGADTQYF
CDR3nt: TGCGCCAGCAGCCTGGAGGGTAGCGGGGCGGATACGCAGTATTTT

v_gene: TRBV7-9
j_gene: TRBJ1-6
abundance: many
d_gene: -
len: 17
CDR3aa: CASTLGGSSSYNSPLHF
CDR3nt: TGTGCCAGCACCCTAGGGGGATCGAGCTCCTATAATTCACCCCTCCACTTT

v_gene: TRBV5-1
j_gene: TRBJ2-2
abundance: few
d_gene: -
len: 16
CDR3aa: CASSRGGQGVIGELFF
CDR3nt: TGCGCCAGCAGCCGAGGCGGGCAAGGCGTTATCGGGGAGCTGTTTTTT